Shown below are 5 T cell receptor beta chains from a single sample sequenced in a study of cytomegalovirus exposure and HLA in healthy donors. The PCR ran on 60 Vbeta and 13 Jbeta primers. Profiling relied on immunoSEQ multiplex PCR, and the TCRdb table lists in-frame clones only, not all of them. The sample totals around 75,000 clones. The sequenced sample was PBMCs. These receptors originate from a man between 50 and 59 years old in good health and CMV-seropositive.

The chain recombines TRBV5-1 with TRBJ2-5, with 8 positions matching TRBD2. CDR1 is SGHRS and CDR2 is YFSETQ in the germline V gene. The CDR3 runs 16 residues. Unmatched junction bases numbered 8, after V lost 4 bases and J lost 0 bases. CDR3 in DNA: TGCGCCAGCAGCCCCGGGACTAGACCGTACCAAGAGACCCAGTACTTC. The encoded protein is CASSPGTRPYQETQYF.

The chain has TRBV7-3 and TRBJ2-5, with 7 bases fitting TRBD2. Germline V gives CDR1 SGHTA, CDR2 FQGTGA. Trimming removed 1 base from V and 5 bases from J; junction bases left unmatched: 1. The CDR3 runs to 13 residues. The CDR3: CASSLSGGETQYF. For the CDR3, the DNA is TGTGCCAGCAGCTTAAGCGGGGGTGAGACCCAGTACTTC.

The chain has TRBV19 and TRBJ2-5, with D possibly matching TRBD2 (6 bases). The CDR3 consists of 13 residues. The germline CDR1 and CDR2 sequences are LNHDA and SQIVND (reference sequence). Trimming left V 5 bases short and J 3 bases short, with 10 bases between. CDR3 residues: CASSAPGEETQYF. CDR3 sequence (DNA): TGTGCCAGTAGTGCCCCGGGGGAAGAGACCCAGTACTTC. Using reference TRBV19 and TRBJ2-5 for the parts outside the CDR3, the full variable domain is DGGITQSPKYLFRKEGQNVTLSCEQNLNHDAMYWYRQDPGQGLRLIYYSQIVNDFQKGDIAEGYSVSREKKESFPLTVTSAQKNPTAFYLCASSAPGEETQYFGPGTRLLVL.

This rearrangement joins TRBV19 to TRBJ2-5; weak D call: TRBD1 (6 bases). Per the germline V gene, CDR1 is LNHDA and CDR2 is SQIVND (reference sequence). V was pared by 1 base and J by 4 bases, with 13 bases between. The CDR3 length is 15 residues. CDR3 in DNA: TGTGCCAGTAGTATAGGTTGGGGCAGGGGAGAGACCCAGTACTTC. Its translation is CASSIGWGRGETQYF.

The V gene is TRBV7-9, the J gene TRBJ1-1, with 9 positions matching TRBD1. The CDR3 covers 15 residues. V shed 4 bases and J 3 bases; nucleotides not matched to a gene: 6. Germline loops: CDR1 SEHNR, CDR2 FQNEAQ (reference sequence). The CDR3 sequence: CASSSGWDRDTEAFF. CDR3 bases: TGTGCCAGCAGCTCCGGGTGGGACAGGGACACTGAAGCTTTCTTT.